One and the same sample provided the 20 T cell receptor beta chains below, sequenced in a study of T-cell memory formation after mild COVID-19. TCRdb re-analysed the 5' RACE reads in MiXCR, keeping a single row per CDR3 protein. The table has 200,000 or so distinct CDR3 sequences, 9% to 10% seen once. The sample was PBMCs or a T cell subset sorted from them (not recorded which). The receptors were sampled from a man between 18 and 29 years old who had mild COVID-19 (a few samples of this study predate the infection). Cell type and time point are not known.

The chain has TRBV28 and TRBJ2-3, with D maybe TRBD2 (6 bases). Trimming took 5 bases from V and 1 from J, leaving 10 bases between them. The CDR3 totals 14 residues. Germline V CDR1 and CDR2: MDHEN, SYDVKM. Here the CDR3 DNA reads TGTGCCAGCAGTGAAGGGACTGGCACAGATACGCAGTATTTT. Its protein is CASSEGTGTDTQYF.

This clonotype appeared a few times. The chain carries TRBV10-3 and TRBJ1-2; possibly TRBD1 for D (5 bases). The CDR3 runs 14 residues. Trimming cost V 2 bases and J 2 bases, with 9 bases left between them. CDR1 is ENHRY, CDR2 SYGVKD, per germline. The CDR3 region has the DNA TGTGCCATCAGTGAGAGGGACTCAAACTATGGCTACACCTTC. Its protein product is CAISERDSNYGYTF.

This clonotype has just a few counts. The J gene is TRBJ1-4, the V gene TRBV5-1; 9 bases are shared with TRBD1. Trimming at V came to 4 bases and at J to 2 bases, leaving 6 bases not matched to a gene. This CDR3 region has 16 residues. Germline V lookup: CDR1 SGHRS, CDR2 YFSETQ. The CDR3 bases are TGCGCCAGCAGCCTAGGGACAGGGTTTACTAATGAAAAACTGTTTTTT. Translating gives CASSLGTGFTNEKLFF.

This clonotype was seen many times. The chain links TRBV5-1 to TRBJ2-5; unclear D gene. The CDR3 loop spans 12 amino acids. V lost 0 bases to trimming and J lost 1 base, with 1 base between them. The V gene's germline CDR1 is SGHRS and CDR2 YFSETQ. CDR3 amino acids: CASSLAQETQYF. The CDR3 nucleotides are TGCGCCAGCAGCTTGGCCCAAGAGACCCAGTACTTC.

This clonotype was picked up a small number of times. The chain links TRBV6-1 to TRBJ1-2; no clear D. The germline V gene has CDR1 MNHNS and CDR2 SASEGT. The CDR3 spans 15 residues. The germline V and J ends were trimmed by 2 bases and 7 bases, with 17 bases remaining between them. In nucleotides, the CDR3 is TGTGCCAGCAGTGAAAGAGGGATGGGTTTAAGTGGCTACACCTTC. Translating gives CASSERGMGLSGYTF.

There are a few counts of this clonotype. V usage is TRBV7-2 and J usage is TRBJ1-5; D is unclear. V gave up 1 base and J gave up 6 bases, with 7 bases separating them. The CDR3 is made up of 13 amino acids. Germline CDR1 is SGHTA and CDR2 is FQGNSA. The CDR3 protein is CASSLEARQPQHF. The CDR3 DNA reads as TGTGCCAGCAGCTTAGAAGCCCGTCAGCCCCAGCATTTT.

In its sample, this clonotype was seen a few times. The chain combines TRBV9 with TRBJ2-5, with D possibly TRBD2 on 6 matching bases. CDR1 is SGDLS, CDR2 YYNGEE, per germline. The V end lost 2 bases, the J end lost 2 bases, and 13 bases lay between the germline ends. The CDR3 covers 15 residues. The CDR3: CASSVGTAQQETQYF. In nucleotides, the CDR3 is TGTGCCAGCAGCGTCGGGACTGCGCAACAAGAGACCCAGTACTTC.

This rearrangement joins TRBV6-1 to TRBJ1-5, with D maybe TRBD1 (5 bases). CDR3 length equals 12 residues. V lost 4 bases and J 14 bases, leaving 15 bases between the germline ends. Germline V gene sequence: CDR1 MNHNS, CDR2 SASEGT. The DNA for the CDR3 is TGTGCCAGCAGTGTCCTCCCAGGGTACGAGCATTTT. It codes for CASSVLPGYEHF.

This clonotype was recorded at least ten times. The rearrangement joins TRBV7-9 to TRBJ1-4; D remains unclear. Trimming removed 5 bases at V and 5 bases at J, with 6 bases between. This CDR3 has 12 amino acids. CDR1 is SEHNR and CDR2 is FQNEAQ in the germline V gene (reference sequence). The CDR3 reads CASSPRNEKLFF. In DNA form, the CDR3 reads TGTGCCAGCAGCCCCCGCAATGAAAAACTGTTTTTT. Full variable domain (outside the CDR3, taken from reference TRBV7-9 and TRBJ1-4): DTGVSQNPRHKITKRGQNVTFRCDPISEHNRLYWYRQTLGQGPEFLTYFQNEAQLEKSRLLSDRFSAERPKGSFSTLEIQRTEQGDSAMYLCASSPRNEKLFFGSGTQLSVL.

The V and J genes are TRBV20-1 and TRBJ1-4; no reliable D call. The CDR3 has 12 amino acids. Germline V gene data show CDR1 as DFQATT and CDR2 as SNEGSKA (reference sequence). V dropped 4 bases and J dropped 7 bases, with 10 bases sitting between them. The CDR3 DNA follows: TGCAGTGCTACCAGCGATACTGAAAAACTGTTTTTT. It yields the protein CSATSDTEKLFF.

V usage is TRBV2 and J usage is TRBJ1-3; 7 bases line up with TRBD1. J gave up 4 bases and V 7 bases, and 7 bases lay outside the gene matches. Germline lookup yields CDR1 SNHLY and CDR2 FYNNEI. The CDR3 has 14 residues. The CDR3 protein is CASKTRGLGNTIYF. In DNA form, the CDR3 reads TGTGCCAGCAAAACGAGGGGGCTCGGAAACACCATATATTTT.

This clonotype was found a few times. This chain joins TRBV2 and TRBJ1-2; a weak D match, TRBD1 (6 bases). This CDR3 is 16 amino acids long. Germline CDR1 and CDR2: SNHLY and FYNNEI. V lost 8 bases and J lost 6, with 25 bases in between. In nucleotides, the CDR3 is TGTGCCAGCCTCCGAGGGGCGGCGGGGGGCTTAAATGGCTACACCTTC. Protein product: CASLRGAAGGLNGYTF.

The chain recombines TRBV4-2 with TRBJ1-6, with 7 bases identical to TRBD1. CDR3 length equals 19 residues. Germline V gene data show CDR1 as LGHNA and CDR2 as YNFKEQ. V trimming: 0 bases; J trimming: 0 bases; junction bases outside the gene matches: 8. The CDR3 region is CASSQEIQAGGSYNSPLHF. The CDR3 nucleotides read TGTGCCAGCAGCCAAGAAATTCAGGCAGGGGGCTCCTATAATTCACCCCTCCACTTT.

J is TRBJ2-4 and V is TRBV12-5; TRBD1 agrees at 7 bases. The trim removed 1 base at V and 1 base at J, leaving 1 base unmatched. The CDR3 consists of 15 residues. Germline CDR1 reads LGHNT; CDR2 reads FRNRAP. CDR3: CASGLAQGAKNIQYF. CDR3 nucleotides: TGTGCTAGTGGTTTGGCACAGGGGGCCAAAAACATTCAGTACTTC.

This clonotype was detected a few times. V is TRBV25-1 and J is TRBJ2-7; D is undetermined. V was cut by 7 bases and J by 7 bases, with 5 bases left in between. CDR1 and CDR2 (germline): MGHDK, SYGVNS. The CDR3 extends over 9 amino acids. CDR3 bases: TGTGCCAGCACCCCAGAGCAGTACGTC. Protein: CASTPEQYV.

This clonotype showed up just a few times. The chain uses TRBV28 and TRBJ2-3; tentatively, D is TRBD1 (6 bases). Deletions cut 6 bases from V and 0 bases from J, with 13 bases between. The length of the CDR3 is 15 residues. Germline-derived CDR1 and CDR2 are MDHEN and SYDVKM. CDR3 residues: CASRGQSGSTDTQYF. CDR3 DNA: TGTGCCAGCAGGGGACAATCAGGCAGCACAGATACGCAGTATTTT.

This clonotype was observed at least ten times. The chain has TRBV7-2 and TRBJ2-7; D is undetermined. Germline CDR1 is SGHTA and CDR2 is FQGNSA. The V gene lost 4 bases and the J gene lost 3 bases, with 13 bases spanning the gap. The CDR3 spans 14 residues. The CDR3 DNA sequence: TGTGCCAGCAGCTCCCCCGGCGGCGGCTACGAGCAGTACTTC. It yields the protein CASSSPGGGYEQYF.

The chain employs TRBV7-3 and TRBJ1-6; no reliable D call. The V end lost 1 base, the J end lost 6 bases, and 10 bases lay between the germline ends. The CDR3 is made up of 15 amino acids. The germline gives CDR1 SGHTA, CDR2 FQGTGA. The DNA of the CDR3 is TGTGCCAGCAGCTTAATCGCTGGAATTAATTCACCCCTCCACTTT. Translating it yields CASSLIAGINSPLHF.

This clonotype was detected ten times or more. The chain joins TRBV5-1 to TRBJ1-1, with 7 bases fitting TRBD1. Trimming took 4 bases from V and 4 from J; bases not matched to a gene: 10. The germline V gene has CDR1 SGHRS and CDR2 YFSETQ. The CDR3 totals 15 residues. CDR3 nucleotides: TGCGCCAGCAGCACGGACAGGATTCGTGGCACTGAAGCTTTCTTT. It yields the protein CASSTDRIRGTEAFF.

This clonotype has a count of ten or more. The chain has TRBV6-5 and TRBJ1-4; D is undetermined. Germline loops: CDR1 MNHEY, CDR2 SVGAGI. V was pared by 4 bases and J by 5 bases, with 11 bases between. CDR3 length: 14 residues. CDR3 nucleotides: TGTGCCAGCAGTTCCCCTTCCAGGAATGAAAAACTGTTTTTT. Residues: CASSSPSRNEKLFF.